Each of the 21 T cell receptor beta chains below was sequenced from the same sample in a study of T cell responses to AZD1222 COVID-19 vaccine. This table comes from immunoSEQ multiplex PCR, and its TCRdb copy is limited to in-frame clones, with some not included. The table records over 140,000 clones, 80% to 95% of them present only once. The sample in question was peripheral blood, obtained 28 days after the second AZD1222 dose. The receptors originated from an adult who received the AZD1222 COVID-19 vaccine.

CDR3 amino acids: CAISEVTGIDQPQHF. The CDR3 nucleotides are TGTGCCATCAGTGAGGTGACAGGGATTGATCAGCCCCAGCATTTT. This chain uses TRBV10-3 with TRBJ1-5, with 7 positions matching TRBD1. The J segment lost 5 bases and the V segment lost 2 bases, leaving 6 bases of the junction unmatched. Per germline, CDR1 ENHRY and CDR2 SYGVKD. This CDR3 has 15 residues.

Note on this clone: One junction end disagrees with the germline gene, perhaps due to a read error. This sequence joins TRBV7-9 and TRBJ1-2; 7 positions match TRBD1. The CDR3 runs 13 residues. Germline CDR1 is SEHNR and CDR2 is FQNEAQ (reference sequence). In DNA, the CDR3 is TGTGCCAGCAGCTCGTTCCTTGACTCAGGGGGTGACTTC. Encoded protein: CASSSFLDSGGDF.

V usage is TRBV6-1 and J usage is TRBJ1-6, with a weak D call TRBD1 (5 bases). Looked up from germline, CDR1 is MNHNS and CDR2 is SASEGT. V lost 0 bases, J lost 9 bases, and 6 bases lay in between. CDR3 length: 13 amino acids. The CDR3 region has the DNA TGTGCCAGCAGTGAAGCGGGGGTTTCACCCCTCCACTTT. Translation: CASSEAGVSPLHF.

The gene calls are TRBV2 and TRBJ2-1; D unclear. Germline V gives CDR1 SNHLY, CDR2 FYNNEI. The CDR3 has 15 residues. Trimming shortened V by 3 bases and J by 0 bases, and 9 bases separated the two germline ends. This CDR3 reads CASSDGVASYNEQFF. CDR3 nucleotides: TGTGCCAGCAGTGATGGGGTAGCCTCCTACAATGAGCAGTTCTTC.

V is TRBV24-1 and J is TRBJ2-2, with TRBD1 matching over 7 bases. Germline assignment: CDR1 KGHDR and CDR2 SFDVKD. The CDR3 loop spans 16 amino acids. With V trimmed by 0 bases and J by 7 bases, 7 bases remained unmatched. In DNA form, the CDR3 reads TGTGCCACCAGTGATTTGCACGAAGGGGGCTTCGGGGAGCTGTTTTTT. Amino acid sequence: CATSDLHEGGFGELFF.

This chain links TRBV6-5 with TRBJ2-3; D is undetermined. The germline gives CDR1 MNHEY, CDR2 SVGAGI. The CDR3 is 14 residues long. V gave up 0 bases and J gave up 1 base, with 5 bases separating them. The CDR3 loop reads CASSYSMGTDTQYF. CDR3 coding DNA: TGTGCCAGCAGTTACTCTATGGGCACAGATACGCAGTATTTT.

Only one count was recorded for this clone. The chain joins TRBV7-2 to TRBJ2-2; D not resolved. Germline assignment: CDR1 SGHTA and CDR2 FQGNSA. V dropped 1 base and J dropped 0 bases, with 9 bases sitting between them. CDR3 length: 16 residues. This CDR3 reads CASSLVGIANTGELFF. The CDR3 region has the DNA TGTGCCAGCAGCTTAGTTGGGATAGCGAACACCGGGGAGCTGTTTTTT.

The rearrangement joins TRBV5-4 to TRBJ1-4, with TRBD1 matching 9 bases. The CDR3 has 15 amino acids. Looked up from germline, CDR1 is SGHNT and CDR2 is YYREEE (reference sequence). Trimming removed 5 bases from V and 5 bases from J; junction bases left unmatched: 7. The chain's CDR3 is CASRPTGTGNEKLFF. The CDR3 DNA is TGTGCCAGCAGACCGACCGGGACAGGGAATGAAAAACTGTTTTTT.

The chain uses TRBV7-3 and TRBJ1-6; no reliable D call. The CDR3 contains 13 residues. V was pared by 2 bases and J by 6 bases, with 5 bases between. Germline values: CDR1 SGHTA, CDR2 FQGTGA. CDR3 nucleotide sequence: TGTGCCAGCAGCTTAGACACTAATTCACCCCTCCACTTT. It codes for CASSLDTNSPLHF.

The chain combines TRBV19 with TRBJ2-3; TRBD2 matches at 7 bases. Losses at the gene ends were 5 bases for V and 4 bases for J; bases not matched to a gene: 6. CDR1 and CDR2 (germline): LNHDA, SQIVND (reference sequence). The CDR3 has 14 amino acids. CDR3 in amino acids: CASSLGEGADTQYF. The CDR3 DNA reads as TGTGCCAGTAGTCTCGGGGAGGGAGCAGATACGCAGTATTTT.

The CDR3 reads CAISEGPEEQFF. The CDR3 nucleotides read TGTGCCATCAGTGAAGGCCCGGAGGAGCAGTTCTTC. V is TRBV10-3 and J is TRBJ2-1; D call uncertain. The CDR3 totals 12 residues. The ends were cut back, 3 bases at V and 10 bases at J, with 10 bases in the middle. Germline V gene lookup returns CDR1 ENHRY and CDR2 SYGVKD.

The rearrangement joins TRBV21-1 to TRBJ2-1; the D call in the table, TRBD2, was not verified against the DNA. TRBV21-1 is a listed pseudogene. The CDR3 spans 17 residues. CDR3 coding DNA: TGTGCCAGCAGCAGTCCCCATCTAGCGGGAGGGGACCATGAGCAGTTCTTC. Translating it yields CASSSPHLAGGDHEQFF.

This chain joins TRBV2 and TRBJ1-6; D remains unclear. Trimming shortened V by 4 bases and J by 9 bases, and 10 bases separated the two germline ends. The CDR3 is made up of 13 amino acids. The germline CDR1 and CDR2 sequences are SNHLY and FYNNEI. CDR3 residues: CASSVQSSSPLHF. In DNA, the CDR3 is TGTGCCAGCAGTGTACAGAGTAGTTCACCCCTCCACTTT.

The CDR3 here is CASSWTQGNYGYTF. The CDR3 region has the DNA TGCGCCAGCAGCTGGACCCAGGGGAACTATGGCTACACCTTC. This chain uses TRBV5-1 with TRBJ1-2, with D perhaps matching TRBD1 (6 bases). From germline, CDR1 is SGHRS and CDR2 YFSETQ. The CDR3 runs 14 residues. V was trimmed by 3 bases and J by 2 bases, leaving 11 bases between them.

The genes are TRBV28 and TRBJ1-3, with a possible D match to TRBD1 (5 bases). V lost 6 bases, J lost 0 bases, and 21 bases lay in between. The CDR3 is 18 residues long. Germline V gives CDR1 MDHEN, CDR2 SYDVKM. The CDR3, as DNA: TGTGCCAGCAGCCATATTCTTGGAGGGGCACCCTCTGGAAACACCATATATTTT. It encodes CASSHILGGAPSGNTIYF.

The chain is built from TRBV10-3 and TRBJ1-4; 7 nucleotides align to TRBD1. CDR1 and CDR2 (germline): ENHRY, SYGVKD. This CDR3 is 14 amino acids long. Trimming removed 4 bases from V and 5 bases from J; junction bases left unmatched: 4. In DNA, the CDR3 is TGTGCCATCAGTGGGGGACAGACAAATGAAAAACTGTTTTTT. Its protein is CAISGGQTNEKLFF.

CDR3: CAIRGTAGGDTEAFF. CDR3 nucleotides: TGTGCCATCAGGGGAACGGCAGGGGGGGACACTGAAGCTTTCTTT. This chain uses TRBV10-3 with TRBJ1-1, with TRBD1 matching over 7 bases. The CDR3 runs to 15 residues. Losses at the gene ends were 6 bases for V and 3 bases for J; bases not matched to a gene: 10. CDR1 is ENHRY, CDR2 SYGVKD, per germline.

This chain uses TRBV10-3 with TRBJ2-1; no clear D gene. CDR1 is ENHRY and CDR2 is SYGVKD in the germline V gene. V shed 1 base and J shed 8 bases, with 3 bases lying between them. CDR3 length equals 11 residues. The CDR3 spells CAISEYYEQFF. CDR3 DNA sequence: TGTGCCATCAGTGAGTATTATGAGCAGTTCTTC.

This sequence joins TRBV12-3 or TRBV12-4 and TRBJ1-5; the D is unclear. The V gene lost 6 bases and the J gene lost 9 bases, with 12 bases spanning the gap. This CDR3 is built from 12 residues. CDR3: CASRSRSGPQHF. CDR3 bases: TGTGCCAGCAGATCCCGATCCGGGCCCCAGCATTTT.

This clone was detected a few times. The CDR3 nucleotides read TGTGCCAGCAGGGACAGGGGCTCTTCTAATTCACCCCTCCACTTT. This encodes CASRDRGSSNSPLHF. The chain recombines TRBV27 with TRBJ1-6; 9 nucleotides line up with TRBD1. V lost 6 bases to trimming and J lost 6 bases; unmatched junction nucleotides: 6. Germline CDR1 and CDR2: MNHEY and SMNVEV (reference sequence). This CDR3 spans 15 amino acids.

For this clone: The junction does not match germline at one end; this may be a read error. This rearrangement joins TRBV7-7 to TRBJ1-1; D is ambiguous. Germline loops: CDR1 SSHAT, CDR2 FNYEAQ (reference sequence). There are 14 residues in the CDR3. CDR3 region: CASSSAPGDTEAFF. CDR3 in DNA: TGTGCTAGCAGCTCAGCACCGGGTGACACTGAAGCTTTCTTT.